Listed here are 27 T cell receptor beta chains from one sample, sequenced in a study of T cells expressing NK-cell markers. TCRdb processed the 5' RACE reads again and assigns one entry to each CDR3 protein, with no DNA. Listed are 350,000 to 400,000 distinct CDR3 sequences; about 10% falls within the top ten. Source material: blood T cells: a sorted CD56 or NKG2C T cell subset, CD4+ or CD8+ T cells, or bulk PBMC T cells (not recorded which). The receptors come from a woman aged 45-59 years in good health.

The chain uses TRBV2 and TRBJ2-2. CDR1 is SNHLY, CDR2 FYNNEI, per germline. The CDR3 totals 12 residues. The CDR3 spells CASSEVSGELFF.

J is TRBJ2-4 and V is TRBV15; with no DNA, the TCRdb D assignment of TRBD2 cannot be verified. The CDR3 spans 16 residues. Per germline, CDR1 LNHNV and CDR2 YYDKDF (reference sequence). The CDR3 spells CATSRERAAGLNIQYF.

This sequence joins TRBV20-1 and TRBJ2-1. The CDR3 has 16 amino acids. CDR1 is DFQATT, CDR2 SNEGSKA, per germline (reference sequence). CDR3 residues: CSAVAVSGSSYNEQFF.

The genes are TRBV11-2 and TRBJ2-2. CDR1 SGHAT and CDR2 FQNNGV come from the germline V gene. This CDR3 has 15 amino acids. The chain's CDR3 is CASSLVAGSTGELFF.

This sequence joins TRBV29-1 and TRBJ2-3; TCRdb calls TRBD2, which cannot be checked without DNA. The CDR3 length is 14 residues. Germline V gene data show CDR1 as SQVTM and CDR2 as ANQGSEA. CDR3 region: CSVEGARGTDTQYF.

The chain carries TRBV10-3 and TRBJ2-1; TCRdb's D call, TRBD2, is unchecked because there is no DNA. This CDR3 has 17 amino acids. The germline gives CDR1 ENHRY, CDR2 SYGVKD. CDR3 sequence reads: CAISDADLDYLLDEQFF.

This rearrangement joins TRBV24-1 to TRBJ2-3; the D call of TRBD1 rests on TCRdb alone, since no DNA is present to check it. The CDR3 covers 16 residues. Germline values: CDR1 KGHDR, CDR2 SFDVKD. CDR3 protein: CATSDVQGQYTDTQYF.

CDR3 loop: CASSTQFRGKANEKLFF. The chain carries TRBV19 and TRBJ1-4; TCRdb's assignment of TRBD1 cannot be checked, as there is no DNA. There are 17 residues in the CDR3. Germline values: CDR1 LNHDA, CDR2 SQIVND (reference sequence).

The gene calls are TRBV9 and TRBJ2-5; checking the TCRdb D call of TRBD1 is not possible without DNA. The germline gives CDR1 SGDLS, CDR2 YYNGEE. The CDR3 runs 16 residues. The CDR3 loop is CASSVGDSGPQETQYF. The whole variable domain, filled in from reference TRBV9 and TRBJ2-5, reads DSGVTQTPKHLITATGQRVTLRCSPRSGDLSVYWYQQSLDQGLQFLIQYYNGEERAKGNILERFSAQQFPDLHSELNLSSLELGDSALYFCASSVGDSGPQETQYFGPGTRLLVL.

The rearrangement uses TRBV3-1 and TRBJ1-5. This CDR3 spans 14 amino acids. Germline values: CDR1 LGHDT, CDR2 YNNKEL (reference sequence). The CDR3 is CASSQATYNQPQHF.

The V call is TRBV5-4, the J call TRBJ2-3; absent DNA, TCRdb's TRBD2 call cannot be checked. This CDR3 region has 14 residues. The germline CDR1 and CDR2 sequences are SGHNT and YYREEE (reference sequence). The CDR3 loop is CASSRTSGMSTQYF.

The rearrangement links TRBV2 to TRBJ2-1; TCRdb names TRBD2, which stays unverified in the absence of DNA. Germline V gene data show CDR1 as SNHLY and CDR2 as FYNNEI. The CDR3 runs to 15 residues. CDR3 sequence reads: CASKAGGGFYNEQFF.

The chain joins TRBV29-1 to TRBJ2-2; the D gene TCRdb calls, TRBD1, cannot be checked with no DNA. The length of the CDR3 is 12 residues. The germline V gene has CDR1 SQVTM and CDR2 ANQGSEA. The CDR3 sequence: CSVLQGAGELFF.

This chain joins TRBV29-1 and TRBJ2-7; TCRdb proposes TRBD1, but this gene call is untestable without DNA. The germline V gene encodes CDR1 SQVTM and CDR2 ANQGSEA. This CDR3 spans 12 amino acids. CDR3 sequence reads: CSGIQGTDEQYF.

V gene TRBV10-3 combines with J gene TRBJ2-1; TCRdb returns TRBD2, unconfirmable since there is no DNA. CDR1 is ENHRY and CDR2 is SYGVKD in the germline V gene. This CDR3 contains 14 residues. CDR3 sequence reads: CATKLASSYNEQFF.

The chain carries TRBV29-1 and TRBJ1-1. The germline V gene encodes CDR1 SQVTM and CDR2 ANQGSEA. The CDR3 runs to 11 residues. The CDR3 sequence: CSVALSFEAFF. The variable domain in full, completed from reference TRBV29-1 and TRBJ1-1, reads SAVISQKPSRDICQRGTSLTIQCQVDSQVTMMFWYRQQPGQSLTLIATANQGSEATYESGFVIDKFPISRPNLTFSTLTVSNMSPEDSSIYLCSVALSFEAFFGQGTRLTVV.

V usage is TRBV7-6 and J usage is TRBJ2-7. Germline V CDR1 and CDR2: SGHVS, FNYEAQ. The CDR3 contains 14 residues. CDR3 protein: CASSLVGPNYEQYF.

The V gene is TRBV3-1, the J gene TRBJ2-5; TCRdb reports TRBD1, a call that lacks DNA to check it against. The germline V gene encodes CDR1 LGHDT and CDR2 YNNKEL (reference sequence). The length of the CDR3 is 14 residues. The CDR3 spells CASSEGSRKWTQYF.

The rearrangement uses TRBV29-1 and TRBJ1-2. CDR1 is SQVTM, CDR2 ANQGSEA, per germline. This CDR3 is 14 amino acids long. The CDR3 sequence: CSAHAQGVGGGYTF. The whole variable domain, filled in from reference TRBV29-1 and TRBJ1-2, reads SAVISQKPSRDICQRGTSLTIQCQVDSQVTMMFWYRQQPGQSLTLIATANQGSEATYESGFVIDKFPISRPNLTFSTLTVSNMSPEDSSIYLCSAHAQGVGGGYTFGSGTRLTVV.

The chain employs TRBV5-5 and TRBJ2-1; TCRdb proposes TRBD2, but this gene call is untestable without DNA. This CDR3 is built from 16 residues. Germline V CDR1 and CDR2: SGHKS, YYEKEE (reference sequence). The CDR3 sequence: CASSLRREAPYNEQFF.

This chain connects TRBV11-2 to TRBJ2-3; TCRdb selects TRBD1, and the lack of DNA leaves this call unchecked. CDR3 size: 16 residues. CDR1 SGHAT and CDR2 FQNNGV come from the germline V gene. This CDR3 reads CASSGIGARRTDTQYF.

The CDR3 loop reads CASSLGRQGNSPLHF. The chain links TRBV27 to TRBJ1-6; the D gene TCRdb calls, TRBD1, cannot be checked with no DNA. This CDR3 is 15 amino acids long. The germline gives CDR1 MNHEY, CDR2 SMNVEV (reference sequence).

The V gene is TRBV9, the J gene TRBJ2-2; TCRdb's D call, TRBD2, is unchecked because there is no DNA. CDR3 size: 15 residues. Germline-derived CDR1 and CDR2 are SGDLS and YYNGEE. The CDR3 spells CARGSSGSFAGELFF.

The genes are TRBV11-2 and TRBJ1-1; TCRdb designates TRBD1, a call that cannot be tested without DNA. The CDR3 extends over 17 amino acids. Germline V gene lookup returns CDR1 SGHAT and CDR2 FQNNGV. Here the CDR3 reads CASSPEIRRRRYTEAFF.

The CDR3: CASSSLRGGNEQFF. V is TRBV6-2 or TRBV6-3 and J is TRBJ2-1; TCRdb's D call of TRBD2 is untestable without DNA. Germline CDR1 is MNHEY and CDR2 is SVGEGT. This CDR3 has 14 residues.

The rearrangement links TRBV5-1 to TRBJ2-6; the D call of TRBD1 rests on TCRdb alone, since no DNA is present to check it. The CDR3 totals 17 residues. Germline CDR1 SGHRS, CDR2 YFSETQ. The CDR3 here is CASIARGSASGANVLTF.

The rearrangement uses TRBV11-2 and TRBJ2-1. The V gene's germline CDR1 is SGHAT and CDR2 FQNNGV. This CDR3 spans 13 amino acids. CDR3 protein: CASSLDRYNEQFF.